The 11 T cell receptor beta chains in this list originate from one sample, sequenced in a study of early T cells in non-severe SARS-CoV-2 infection. MiXCR was run by TCRdb on the 5' RACE reads, yielding one entry per CDR3 protein. The table lists around 26,000 distinct CDR3 sequences, 4% to 4.5% of them singletons, with around 6.2% in the top ten. Sequenced material: whole blood. These TCRs come from an adult who was a healthcare worker with PCR-confirmed SARS-CoV-2 infection or an uninfected control (not recorded which).

This clonotype appeared many times. The chain joins TRBV4-2 to TRBJ2-3, with unresolved D. Germline V lookup: CDR1 LGHNA, CDR2 YNFKEQ. This CDR3 is built from 16 residues. Deletions cut 2 bases from V and 2 bases from J, with 14 bases between. CDR3 in DNA: TGTGCCAGCAGCCAAAATCCCAGGCCATTCACAGATACGCAGTATTTT. It translates to CASSQNPRPFTDTQYF.

This clonotype showed up many times. The rearrangement links TRBV9 to TRBJ1-3, with D unresolved. Germline lookup yields CDR1 SGDLS and CDR2 YYNGEE. The ends were cut back, 4 bases at V and 0 bases at J, with 5 bases in the middle. The CDR3 consists of 13 residues. The CDR3 nucleotides are TGTGCCAGCAGCACTGGCTCTGGAAACACCATATATTTT. It encodes CASSTGSGNTIYF.

This clonotype showed up just a few times. The V call is TRBV21-1, the J call TRBJ2-3; TRBD2 is the table's D call, not checked against the DNA. TRBV21-1 is a pseudogene. The CDR3 length is 15 residues. The CDR3 region has the DNA TGTGCCAGCAGCCAGGGGGTAGCGGGAACAGATACGCAGTATTTT. Encoded protein: CASSQGVAGTDTQYF.

This clonotype has at least ten counts. V usage is TRBV5-1 and J usage is TRBJ2-2; the match to TRBD1 covers 8 bases. From germline, CDR1 is SGHRS and CDR2 YFSETQ. The CDR3 has 16 residues. V shed 3 bases and J 5 bases; nucleotides not matched to a gene: 9. CDR3 coding DNA: TGCGCCAGCAGCTCTTCGACAGGGGCAAGAACCGGGGAGCTGTTTTTT. Translated: CASSSSTGARTGELFF.

This clonotype was seen repeatedly, ten times or more. The chain has TRBV7-2 and TRBJ1-5; D perhaps matches TRBD1 (5 bases). V dropped 2 bases and J dropped 5 bases, with 13 bases sitting between them. The CDR3 covers 15 residues. Germline V lookup: CDR1 SGHTA, CDR2 FQGNSA. CDR3: CASSLTQGIDQPQHF. CDR3 nucleotide sequence: TGTGCCAGCAGCTTAACGCAGGGCATCGATCAGCCCCAGCATTTT.

This clonotype appeared a few times. V is TRBV6-5 and J is TRBJ1-5; D gene unclear. From germline, CDR1 is MNHEY and CDR2 SVGAGI. The CDR3 sequence is 14 residues long. Trimming took off 0 bases at V and 9 bases at J, with 12 bases between the two ends. The CDR3 DNA is TGTGCCAGCAGTTACTCGAGTTCTGGGCTGCCCCAGCATTTT. Amino acid sequence: CASSYSSSGLPQHF.

This clonotype has more than one count but fewer than ten. V usage is TRBV18 and J usage is TRBJ2-7; 8 bases map to TRBD2. CDR3 length: 14 residues. Germline V gene sequence: CDR1 KGHSH, CDR2 LQKENI. With V trimmed by 3 bases and J by 4 bases, 5 bases remained unmatched. This CDR3 is CASSPPGGRYEQYF. CDR3 nucleotide sequence: TGTGCCAGCTCACCTCCGGGGGGGAGGTACGAGCAGTACTTC.

This clonotype was counted at least ten times. The rearrangement joins TRBV19 to TRBJ2-6; TRBD1 aligns across 9 bases. The CDR3 is 20 residues long. Germline V gene lookup returns CDR1 LNHDA and CDR2 SQIVND (reference sequence). Unmatched junction bases numbered 17, after V lost 7 bases and J lost 1 base. The CDR3 coding sequence is TGTGCCAGTACCCCCTACCTCCACAGGGGGCTGAGGTCTGGGGCCAACGTCCTGACTTTC. It specifies CASTPYLHRGLRSGANVLTF. Looking up the rest from reference TRBV19 and TRBJ2-6 gives the full variable domain: DGGITQSPKYLFRKEGQNVTLSCEQNLNHDAMYWYRQDPGQGLRLIYYSQIVNDFQKGDIAEGYSVSREKKESFPLTVTSAQKNPTAFYLCASTPYLHRGLRSGANVLTFGAGSRLTVL.

This clonotype was counted many times. This chain links TRBV6-6 with TRBJ1-1; D call uncertain. Deletions cut 8 bases from V and 1 base from J, with 8 bases between. Per the germline V gene, CDR1 is MNHNY and CDR2 is SVGAGI (reference sequence). The CDR3 spans 12 residues. For the CDR3, the DNA is TGTGCCAGCCGCGATACGAACACTGAAGCTTTCTTT. Amino acids: CASRDTNTEAFF.

This clonotype was observed at least ten times. This sequence joins TRBV28 and TRBJ2-7, with D tentatively TRBD1 (6 bases). The V gene lost 3 bases and the J gene lost 2 bases, with 11 bases spanning the gap. The CDR3 is 14 residues long. Germline values: CDR1 MDHEN, CDR2 SYDVKM. The chain's CDR3 is CASSFSGVTYEQYF. In DNA, the CDR3 is TGTGCCAGCAGTTTTTCAGGGGTTACCTACGAGCAGTACTTC. Filled out from reference TRBV28 and TRBJ2-7, the complete variable domain reads DVKVTQSSRYLVKRTGEKVFLECVQDMDHENMFWYRQDPGLGLRLIYFSYDVKMKEKGDIPEGYSVSREKKERFSLILESASTNQTSMYLCASSFSGVTYEQYFGPGTRLTVT.

This clonotype has a count of ten or more. The chain links TRBV20-1 to TRBJ2-5; D is ambiguous. The CDR3 loop spans 12 amino acids. Germline lookup yields CDR1 DFQATT and CDR2 SNEGSKA (reference sequence). With 1 base removed from V and 1 base from J, the gap between germline ends came to 4 bases. CDR3: CSARVIQETQYF. CDR3 coding DNA: TGCAGTGCTAGAGTCATCCAAGAGACCCAGTACTTC.